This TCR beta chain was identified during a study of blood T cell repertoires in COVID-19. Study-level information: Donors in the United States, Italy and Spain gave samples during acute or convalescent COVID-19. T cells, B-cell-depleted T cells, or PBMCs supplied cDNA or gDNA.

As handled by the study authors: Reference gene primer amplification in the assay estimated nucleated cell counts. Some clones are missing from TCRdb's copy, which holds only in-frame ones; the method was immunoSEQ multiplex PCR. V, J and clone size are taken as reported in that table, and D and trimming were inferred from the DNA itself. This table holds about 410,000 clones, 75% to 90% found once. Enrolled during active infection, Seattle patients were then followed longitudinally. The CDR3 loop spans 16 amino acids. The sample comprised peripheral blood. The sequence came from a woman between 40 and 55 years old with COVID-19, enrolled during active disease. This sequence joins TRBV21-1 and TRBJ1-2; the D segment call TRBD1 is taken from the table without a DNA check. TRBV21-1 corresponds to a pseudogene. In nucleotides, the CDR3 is TGTGCCAGCAGCAAAGGACAGGGGGCGCCCCTGTATGGCTACACCTTC. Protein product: CASSKGQGAPLYGYTF.